The 21 T cell receptor beta chains in this list originate from one sample, sequenced in a study of blood T cell repertoires in COVID-19 (dated by TCRdb to the early 2020s). The library relied on the immunoSEQ multiplex PCR assay. TCRdb mirrors the immuneACCESS table, restricted to in-frame sequences. Some clones are absent from its copies; in checked studies, under half trace to an unresolved V gene, and the reason for the others is unknown. This sample gives around 250,000 clones in total; 84% of them show up just once. The ten largest clones add up to about 9.1% of the sample. The material sequenced was peripheral blood. The receptors were sampled from a human donor in a cohort sampled during active COVID-19.

This chain connects TRBV11-2 to TRBJ1-1; a weak D match, TRBD1 (6 bases). Germline loops: CDR1 SGHAT, CDR2 FQNNGV. This CDR3 has 15 residues. V gave up 3 bases and J gave up 1 base, with 12 bases separating them. CDR3 in DNA: TGTGCCAGCAGCTTGGGACATGGCCGGAACACTGAAGCTTTCTTT. Its protein is CASSLGHGRNTEAFF.

This rearrangement joins TRBV7-8 to TRBJ2-7, with 7 bases fitting TRBD2. Germline CDR1 is SGHVS and CDR2 is FQNEAQ. With V trimmed by 8 bases and J by 3 bases, 7 bases remained unmatched. The CDR3 length is 13 residues. CDR3 protein: CASWGGEGYEQYF. CDR3 DNA: TGTGCCAGCTGGGGGGGGGAAGGCTACGAGCAGTACTTC.

This chain uses TRBV10-3 with TRBJ1-2; 10 bases line up with TRBD1. This CDR3 comprises 14 residues. Germline V gene sequence: CDR1 ENHRY, CDR2 SYGVKD. The ends lost 5 bases at V and 3 bases at J; junction bases unmatched: 3. The CDR3 protein is CAISNGQGDYGYTF. The CDR3 DNA reads as TGTGCCATCAGTAACGGACAGGGGGACTATGGCTACACCTTC.

The chain links TRBV7-9 to TRBJ2-5; 9 nucleotides match TRBD1. The CDR3 length is 15 residues. Germline CDR1 and CDR2: SEHNR and FQNEAQ (reference sequence). Germline trimming cut 5 bases from V and 4 bases from J; bases unmatched to any gene: 8. Here the CDR3 DNA reads TGTGCCAGCAGCGCGACAGGGGGGAGGCGAGAGACCCAGTACTTC. This sequence encodes CASSATGGRRETQYF.

The chain couples TRBV5-1 to TRBJ1-1, with D tentatively TRBD1 (5 bases). The CDR3 is made up of 16 amino acids. The germline CDR1 and CDR2 sequences are SGHRS and YFSETQ. V lost 3 bases to trimming and J lost 1 base, with 16 bases between them. The CDR3 region is CASSSLLTDQNTEAFF. The CDR3 DNA reads as TGCGCCAGCAGCTCTCTATTGACAGACCAGAACACTGAAGCTTTCTTT.

This clone was observed a few times. The chain combines TRBV7-2 with TRBJ2-5, with TRBD2 identical over 11 bases. The germline V gene encodes CDR1 SGHTA and CDR2 FQGNSA. The CDR3 runs 14 residues. V was clipped by 5 bases and J by 5 bases; unmatched bases: 4. The CDR3 is CASSNSGGGETQYF. Written as DNA, the CDR3 is TGTGCCAGCAGCAATAGCGGGGGGGGTGAGACCCAGTACTTC. The entire variable domain, with the rest obtained from reference TRBV7-2 and TRBJ2-5, is as follows: GAGVSQSPSNKVTEKGKDVELRCDPISGHTALYWYRQSLGQGLEFLIYFQGNSAPDKSGLPSDRFSAERTGGSVSTLTIQRTQQEDSAVYLCASSNSGGGETQYFGPGTRLLVL.

The chain joins TRBV11-3 to TRBJ2-3, with D tentatively TRBD1 (6 bases). The germline gives CDR1 SGHNT, CDR2 YENEEA. Trimming took 6 bases from V and 4 from J, leaving 8 bases between them. This CDR3 has 12 residues. CDR3 sequence reads: CASSSGADTQYF. Here the CDR3 DNA reads TGTGCCAGCAGTTCAGGGGCAGATACGCAGTATTTT.

The chain has TRBV5-1 and TRBJ2-1, with 8 positions matching TRBD2. Germline-derived CDR1 and CDR2 are SGHRS and YFSETQ. V lost 3 bases, J lost 10 bases, and 18 bases stayed unmatched. The CDR3 totals 17 residues. The CDR3 DNA is TGCGCCAGCAGCTCCCCTTTAGCGGGAAGAGTTGGAGGGGAGCAGTTCTTC. Its translation is CASSSPLAGRVGGEQFF.

This chain joins TRBV6-1 and TRBJ2-7; the D gene is possibly TRBD2 (6 bases). The CDR3 is made up of 13 amino acids. Germline V CDR1 and CDR2: MNHNS, SASEGT. V lost 7 bases and J 2 bases, leaving 12 bases between the germline ends. CDR3 sequence: CASTLGGAYEQYF. The CDR3 nucleotides read TGTGCCAGCACGCTGGGGGGAGCCTACGAGCAGTACTTC.

This clone was seen a few times. The V call is TRBV20-1, the J call TRBJ2-5, with no clear D. Germline V CDR1 and CDR2: DFQATT, SNEGSKA (reference sequence). The CDR3 loop spans 11 amino acids. V gave up 0 bases and J gave up 7 bases, with 6 bases separating them. The CDR3 DNA sequence: TGCAGTGCTAGAGATATGAGGACCCAGTACTTC. The encoded protein is CSARDMRTQYF.

The V call is TRBV5-4, the J call TRBJ1-1; 10 positions match TRBD1. CDR3 length equals 14 residues. Germline CDR1 SGHNT, CDR2 YYREEE (reference sequence). The V segment lost 3 bases and the J segment 4 bases; nucleotides outside the gene matches: 3. CDR3 loop: CASSSRTGGTEAFF. CDR3 sequence (DNA): TGTGCCAGCAGCTCAAGGACAGGGGGCACTGAAGCTTTCTTT.

A few counts support this clone. The rearrangement joins TRBV10-2 to TRBJ2-2; 14 bases agree with TRBD2. This CDR3 is built from 15 residues. J was trimmed by 7 bases and V by 6 bases; bases with no gene match: 4. Germline assignment: CDR1 WSHSY and CDR2 SAAADI. CDR3 sequence (DNA): TGCGCCAGCAGAGGACTAGCGGGGGGAGGCGGGGAGCTGTTTTTT. It encodes CASRGLAGGGGELFF.

The chain has TRBV29-1 and TRBJ2-3, with TRBD1 identical over 7 bases. The J segment lost 2 bases and the V segment lost 4 bases, leaving 9 bases of the junction unmatched. Germline CDR1 SQVTM, CDR2 ANQGSEA. The CDR3 sequence is 15 residues long. CDR3 sequence reads: CSVATGWLATDTQYF. In nucleotides, the CDR3 is TGCAGCGTTGCGACAGGGTGGTTGGCCACAGATACGCAGTATTTT.

J is TRBJ1-1 and V is TRBV3-1 (or the pseudogene TRBV3-2); no firm D call. This CDR3 is built from 18 residues. Germline values: CDR1 LGHDT, CDR2 YNNKEL (reference sequence). V lost 4 bases to trimming and J lost 3 bases, with 24 bases between them. The CDR3 DNA sequence: TGTGCCAGCAGCCTATTTCGGCAGCGCGGATCGTTGGACACTGAAGCTTTCTTT. Protein: CASSLFRQRGSLDTEAFF.

The genes are TRBV3-1 (or the pseudogene TRBV3-2) and TRBJ1-1, with 7 bases that match TRBD1. The V gene's germline CDR1 is LGHDT and CDR2 YNNKEL (reference sequence). J was trimmed by 1 base and V by 4 bases; bases with no gene match: 6. This CDR3 region has 15 residues. CDR3 in amino acids: CASSPRGQSNTEAFF. The CDR3 DNA sequence: TGTGCCAGCAGCCCGCGGGGACAGTCGAACACTGAAGCTTTCTTT.

The rearrangement joins TRBV7-3 to TRBJ2-3; 10 bases line up with TRBD1. Germline CDR1 SGHTA, CDR2 FQGTGA. The CDR3 covers 15 residues. The ends lost 5 bases at V and 3 bases at J; junction bases unmatched: 5. This CDR3 is CASSLDRGRTDTQYF. The CDR3 coding sequence is TGTGCCAGCAGCCTGGACAGGGGGAGGACAGATACGCAGTATTTT.

The J gene is TRBJ2-5, the V gene TRBV7-2; 9 bases fit TRBD1. The CDR3 sequence is 14 residues long. Germline V lookup: CDR1 SGHTA, CDR2 FQGNSA. V trimming: 2 bases; J trimming: 5 bases; junction bases outside the gene matches: 3. In DNA, the CDR3 is TGTGCCAGCAGCTTAAACAGGGGGCCGGAGACCCAGTACTTC. Translating it yields CASSLNRGPETQYF.

V and J are TRBV18 and TRBJ2-1, with unresolved D. V dropped 3 bases and J dropped 6 bases, with 18 bases sitting between them. The CDR3 loop spans 16 amino acids. Germline assignment: CDR1 KGHSH and CDR2 LQKENI. CDR3 bases: TGTGCCAGCTCACCGGTCATTCTGCAGGCGCTCAATGAGCAGTTCTTC. Protein sequence: CASSPVILQALNEQFF.

Only one count was recorded for this clone. The chain recombines TRBV4-3 with TRBJ2-1, with D possibly being TRBD2 (5 bases). V was shortened by 4 bases and J by 6 bases, with 13 bases between the two germline ends. The CDR3 totals 14 residues. Per the germline V gene, CDR1 is LGHNA and CDR2 is YSLEER. The chain's CDR3 is CASSPSTSVNEQFF. The CDR3 region has the DNA TGCGCCAGCAGCCCAAGTACTAGTGTCAATGAGCAGTTCTTC.

V gene TRBV15 combines with J gene TRBJ2-3; D remains unclear. The V end was cut by 2 bases, the J end by 3 bases, with 6 bases between. There are 13 residues in the CDR3. The germline V gene has CDR1 LNHNV and CDR2 YYDKDF (reference sequence). The CDR3 loop reads CATSRYGTDTQYF. CDR3 coding DNA: TGTGCCACCAGCAGATACGGGACAGATACGCAGTATTTT.

The rearrangement uses TRBV6-2 or TRBV6-3 and TRBJ1-2; 9 bases are shared with TRBD1. Trimming at V came to 0 bases and at J to 4 bases, leaving 3 bases not matched to a gene. The CDR3 covers 15 residues. The germline gives CDR1 MNHEY, CDR2 SVGEGT. The CDR3 sequence: CASSYSQGALYGYTF. The DNA for the CDR3 is TGTGCCAGCAGTTACTCACAGGGGGCACTCTATGGCTACACCTTC.